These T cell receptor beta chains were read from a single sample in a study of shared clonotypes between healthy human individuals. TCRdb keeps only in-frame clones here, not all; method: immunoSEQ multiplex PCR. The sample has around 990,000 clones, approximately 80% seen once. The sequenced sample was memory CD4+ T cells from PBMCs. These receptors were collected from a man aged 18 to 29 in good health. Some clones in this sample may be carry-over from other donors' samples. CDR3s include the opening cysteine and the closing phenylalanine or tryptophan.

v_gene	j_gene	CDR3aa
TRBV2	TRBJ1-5	CASTGEAGQPQHF
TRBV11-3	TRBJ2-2	CASSALGPGELFF
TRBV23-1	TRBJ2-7	CASSHPWGPGHPHPGEQYF
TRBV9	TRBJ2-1	CASSVAKGGSTFLSSYNEQFF
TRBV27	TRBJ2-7	CASSRLAGSTEQYF
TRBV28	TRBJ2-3	CASSTQGADTQYF
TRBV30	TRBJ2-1	CAWSFVWRPSSYNEQFF
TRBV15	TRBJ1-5	CATSRGDRGFEEGNQPQHF
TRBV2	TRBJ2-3	CASSEGTGDTQYF
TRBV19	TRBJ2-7	CASSQGGVEQYF
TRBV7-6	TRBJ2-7	CASSEGTSFYEQYF
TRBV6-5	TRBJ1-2	CASSPQGSGYTF
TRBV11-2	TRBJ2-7	CASSLPSGSLYVEQYF
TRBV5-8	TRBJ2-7	CASSLGGQGGYEQYF
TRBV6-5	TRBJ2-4	CASLRGNIQYF
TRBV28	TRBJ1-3	CASSSPGSGNTIYF